This TCR beta chain derives from a study of blood T cells in healthy people across ages. Study-wide background: Capture via template switching afforded approximately one barcoded beta molecule per two T cells. Study results and limitations: Not knowing donor CMV status may have confounded expanded clonotype changes. Diversity estimates from one million T cells were considered underestimates.

Trimming cost V 4 bases and J 1 base, with 16 bases left between them. The CDR3 has 16 amino acids. Germline CDR1 MGHRA, CDR2 YSYEKL. Alongside a J-beta primer mix, a sample-barcoded 5' primer served in a second PCR lasting about 7 to 12 cycles. Each TCR beta cDNA got a 12-nucleotide random molecular identifier. One entry per CDR3 protein, called by TCRdb with MiXCR from the 5' RACE reads. The data show over 950,000 distinct CDR3 sequences, approximately 50% seen once. Note on this clonotype: Antigen unknown.

The sequenced material came from blood. The clonotype originates from a woman in her sixties in good health. This rearrangement joins TRBV4-1 to TRBJ1-2, with a weak D call TRBD1 (5 bases). As DNA, the CDR3 is TGCGCCAGCAGCCGGGGAGACAGCCGAATTAACTATGGCTACACCTTC. It translates to CASSRGDSRINYGYTF.